Shown below are 27 T cell receptor beta chains from a single sample sequenced in a study of OX40 agonist ivuxolimab in advanced cancers. TCRdb's copy holds only in-frame clones and misses some; the assay was immunoSEQ multiplex PCR. Here the sample spans about 100,000 clones, 80% to 95% being singletons. Material: CD4+ or CD8+ T cells sorted from blood, obtained in a trial of the OX40 agonist ivuxolimab. The receptors derive from an adult with an advanced solid tumor such as melanoma, head and neck, liver or kidney cancer.

This clone was seen only once. The rearrangement uses TRBV21-1 and TRBJ1-2; TRBD1 is the table's D call and was not checked against the DNA. TRBV21-1 is assigned pseudogene status. The CDR3 spans 16 residues. The CDR3 DNA reads as TGTGCCAGCAGCAAAGCGCAAGGGGGCTTGAAGGATGGCTACACCTTC. This gives the protein CASSKAQGGLKDGYTF.

This chain links TRBV5-6 with TRBJ1-1; 11 bases are shared with TRBD1. Looked up from germline, CDR1 is SGHDT and CDR2 is YYEEEE. V was clipped by 1 base and J by 8 bases; unmatched bases: 16. The CDR3 is made up of 18 amino acids. CDR3 amino acids: CASSLFFLLDRGQIEAFF. CDR3 DNA sequence: TGTGCCAGCAGCTTGTTTTTTTTGCTGGACAGGGGGCAGATAGAAGCTTTCTTT.

The chain is built from TRBV19 and TRBJ1-1; 7 bases are shared with TRBD1. The V gene's germline CDR1 is LNHDA and CDR2 SQIVND (reference sequence). V shed 2 bases, J shed 1 base, and the junction held 10 bases outside the gene matches. This CDR3 contains 17 residues. DNA of the CDR3: TGTGCCAGTAGTATACCTTACTACAGGGGCCGGAACACTGAAGCTTTCTTT. It specifies CASSIPYYRGRNTEAFF.

J is TRBJ2-3 and V is TRBV5-4, with D perhaps TRBD2 (6 bases). This CDR3 region has 15 residues. The germline V gene has CDR1 SGHNT and CDR2 YYREEE (reference sequence). Trimming left V 4 bases short and J 1 base short, with 13 bases between. The DNA for the CDR3 is TGTGCCAGCAGCCTGAGCGGGCACCGCACAGATACGCAGTATTTT. Its protein product is CASSLSGHRTDTQYF.

A single count supports this clone. The chain employs TRBV18 and TRBJ2-7; 8 nucleotides match TRBD2. The V gene's germline CDR1 is KGHSH and CDR2 LQKENI. The CDR3 covers 16 residues. Unmatched junction bases numbered 5, after V lost 1 base and J lost 0 bases. In nucleotides, the CDR3 is TGTGCCAGCTCACCACGGCTAGCGGGTAACTCCTACGAGCAGTACTTC. As protein: CASSPRLAGNSYEQYF.

The chain recombines TRBV11-3 with TRBJ2-1; D gene unclear. This CDR3 has 12 amino acids. CDR1 and CDR2 (germline): SGHNT, YENEEA. Trimming removed 5 bases at V and 7 bases at J, with 9 bases between. In DNA form, the CDR3 reads TGTGCCAGCAGCGCGTCCGTAAATGAGCAGTTCTTC. Translation: CASSASVNEQFF.

The chain is built from TRBV27 and TRBJ1-1; 11 bases are a match to TRBD1. The V gene end was trimmed by 5 bases and the J gene end by 4 bases; junction bases not matched to a gene: 9. Germline lookup yields CDR1 MNHEY and CDR2 SMNVEV (reference sequence). CDR3 length equals 16 residues. CDR3 sequence: CASSRGQGEGSTEAFF. CDR3 nucleotides: TGTGCCAGCAGTCGGGGACAGGGGGAAGGCTCCACTGAAGCTTTCTTT.

V is TRBV6-6 and J is TRBJ2-5; D remains ambiguous. The CDR3 sequence is 14 residues long. V was shortened by 7 bases and J by 5 bases, with 17 bases between the two germline ends. Germline CDR1 MNHNY, CDR2 SVGAGI (reference sequence). CDR3 in amino acids: CASTQRNGGETQYF. In DNA form, the CDR3 reads TGTGCCAGCACCCAACGGAATGGTGGGGAGACCCAGTACTTC.

V gene TRBV7-9 combines with J gene TRBJ2-7; D not resolved. Germline assignment: CDR1 SEHNR and CDR2 FQNEAQ (reference sequence). V gave up 1 base and J gave up 9 bases, with 10 bases separating them. This CDR3 has 12 residues. As DNA, the CDR3 is TGTGCCAGCAGCTTAGGAGATCTCCGGCAGTACTTC. Amino acids: CASSLGDLRQYF.

This clone occurred once. The CDR3 bases are TGTGCCAGCAGCGCCTACCGCAGGCGTTACACCGGGGAGCTGTTTTTT. Translated: CASSAYRRRYTGELFF. This chain joins TRBV5-6 and TRBJ2-2; D remains ambiguous. Between the trimmed V and J ends, which lost 4 bases and 3 bases, there was a span of 16 bases. Germline lookup yields CDR1 SGHDT and CDR2 YYEEEE. This CDR3 has 16 amino acids.

V and J are TRBV4-2 and TRBJ2-2; 8 bases are shared with TRBD2. V was pared by 0 bases and J by 7 bases, with 7 bases of the junction left unmatched. Germline assignment: CDR1 LGHNA and CDR2 YNFKEQ. The CDR3 loop spans 16 amino acids. CDR3 in amino acids: CASSQDPGGSGGELFF. The CDR3 DNA sequence: TGTGCCAGCAGCCAAGATCCGGGAGGGTCCGGCGGGGAGCTGTTTTTT.

The CDR3, as DNA: TGTGCTAGTGGTTTCGCTCAGGGGCAGCACTACGAGCAGTACTTC. Its translation is CASGFAQGQHYEQYF. The rearrangement links TRBV12-5 to TRBJ2-7, with a weak D call TRBD1 (6 bases). The CDR3 is 15 residues long. V was clipped by 3 bases and J by 3 bases, with 15 bases between them. In germline, CDR1 is LGHNT, CDR2 FRNRAP. The whole variable domain, filled in from reference TRBV12-5 and TRBJ2-7, reads DARVTQTPRHKVTEMGQEVTMRCQPILGHNTVFWYRQTMMQGLELLAYFRNRAPLDDSGMPKDRFSAEMPDATLATLKIQPSEPRDSAVYFCASGFAQGQHYEQYFGPGTRLTVT.

The chain uses TRBV5-1 and TRBJ2-1; the D gene is possibly TRBD2 (6 bases). The CDR3 consists of 16 residues. Trimming cost V 0 bases and J 4 bases, with 14 bases left between them. The germline V gene has CDR1 SGHRS and CDR2 YFSETQ. CDR3 amino acids: CASSLDGGVGYNEQFF. The CDR3 DNA is TGCGCCAGCAGCTTGGACGGGGGAGTGGGATACAATGAGCAGTTCTTC.

This rearrangement joins TRBV30 to TRBJ1-2; D remains ambiguous. V was cut by 2 bases and J by 2 bases, with 6 bases left in between. The CDR3 sequence is 12 residues long. Germline V CDR1 and CDR2: GTSNPN, SVGIG (reference sequence). For the CDR3, the DNA is TGTGCCTGGAGTTATGGCAACTATGGCTACACCTTC. It specifies CAWSYGNYGYTF.

The J gene is TRBJ2-2, the V gene TRBV6-5; the D call may be TRBD1 or TRBD2 (5 bases each). V dropped 5 bases and J dropped 7 bases, with 11 bases sitting between them. CDR3 size: 13 residues. Germline V gives CDR1 MNHEY, CDR2 SVGAGI. The CDR3 region has the DNA TGTGCCAGCAGTCGGGACCTAAACGGGGAGCTGTTTTTT. Amino acids: CASSRDLNGELFF.

The chain is built from TRBV6-5 and TRBJ2-1, with D unclear. CDR3 length: 14 residues. V was clipped by 0 bases and J by 6 bases, with 9 bases between them. CDR1 and CDR2 from the germline V gene are MNHEY and SVGAGI. The CDR3 region is CASSYSIQSNEQFF. CDR3 in DNA: TGTGCCAGCAGTTACTCAATACAGAGCAATGAGCAGTTCTTC.

The chain has TRBV30 and TRBJ1-2; TRBD1 agrees at 10 bases. CDR3 length: 15 amino acids. Germline lookup yields CDR1 GTSNPN and CDR2 SVGIG (reference sequence). The J segment lost 3 bases and the V segment lost 2 bases, leaving 6 bases of the junction unmatched. The CDR3 nucleotides are TGTGCCTGGAGTACCTCGGGACAGGGGTACTATGGCTACACCTTC. Encoded protein: CAWSTSGQGYYGYTF.

The rearrangement joins TRBV5-8 to TRBJ2-5; 10 positions match TRBD2. CDR1 is SGHTS, CDR2 YDEGEE, per germline. CDR3 length: 17 residues. J gave up 2 bases and V 0 bases, and 7 bases lay outside the gene matches. CDR3 loop: CASSLGALAGVQETQYF. The CDR3 DNA reads as TGTGCCAGCAGCTTGGGGGCCCTAGCGGGAGTTCAAGAGACCCAGTACTTC.

There are many counts of this clone. This chain connects TRBV29-1 to TRBJ1-1; the D gene is possibly TRBD1 (5 bases). Germline CDR1 SQVTM, CDR2 ANQGSEA. With 4 bases removed from V and 1 base from J, the gap between germline ends came to 13 bases. CDR3 length equals 14 residues. CDR3 bases: TGCAGCGTTGCTCAGGGCGGATCGAACACTGAAGCTTTCTTT. Its protein is CSVAQGGSNTEAFF.

J is TRBJ2-1 and V is TRBV4-2, with D perhaps matching TRBD1 or TRBD2 (5 bases each). This CDR3 has 14 residues. V lost 0 bases and J lost 9, with 12 bases in between. Per germline, CDR1 LGHNA and CDR2 YNFKEQ. DNA for the CDR3: TGTGCCAGCAGCCAAGATGAGGGGCCCGGTGAGCAGTTCTTC. Protein sequence: CASSQDEGPGEQFF.

The rearrangement joins TRBV28 to TRBJ2-7, with 9 nucleotides matching TRBD1. This CDR3 is built from 14 residues. After removal of 6 bases from V and 4 bases from J, the junction contained 7 bases not matched to a gene. CDR1 MDHEN and CDR2 SYDVKM come from the germline V gene. CDR3 sequence: CASSRHDRGYEQYF. CDR3 nucleotides: TGTGCCAGCAGCCGTCATGACAGGGGGTACGAGCAGTACTTC.

This sequence joins TRBV30 and TRBJ1-2; no clear D. This CDR3 comprises 12 residues. CDR1 is GTSNPN and CDR2 is SVGIG in the germline V gene (reference sequence). V was cut by 4 bases and J by 7 bases, with 13 bases left in between. CDR3 in DNA: TGTGCCTGGACCCCCGGACTCTTTGGCTACACCTTC. Encoded protein: CAWTPGLFGYTF. Using reference TRBV30 and TRBJ1-2 for the parts outside the CDR3, the full variable domain is SQTIHQWPATLVQPVGSPLSLECTVEGTSNPNLYWYRQAAGRGLQLLFYSVGIGQISSEVPQNLSASRPQDRQFILSSKKLLLSDSGFYLCAWTPGLFGYTFGSGTRLTVV.

This clone has more than one count but fewer than ten. The chain joins TRBV19 to TRBJ1-1; maybe TRBD1 (5 bases). V was pared by 4 bases and J by 5 bases, with 14 bases between. The length of the CDR3 is 14 residues. Germline values: CDR1 LNHDA, CDR2 SQIVND (reference sequence). In nucleotides, the CDR3 is TGTGCCAGTAGTAATCAGGGAACCCGGACTGAAGCTTTCTTT. Translated: CASSNQGTRTEAFF.

The chain recombines TRBV7-2 with TRBJ2-1, with 11 bases fitting TRBD2. The J segment lost 5 bases and the V segment lost 3 bases, leaving 3 bases of the junction unmatched. Germline V lookup: CDR1 SGHTA, CDR2 FQGNSA. This CDR3 spans 15 amino acids. In nucleotides, the CDR3 is TGTGCCAGCAGCTTGGGGACTAGCGGAAACAATGAGCAGTTCTTC. Protein product: CASSLGTSGNNEQFF.

Comments on this clone: One junction end disagrees with the germline gene, perhaps due to a read error. The rearrangement joins TRBV7-7 to TRBJ2-2; TRBD2 matches at 8 bases. The CDR3 extends over 15 amino acids. Germline lookup yields CDR1 SSHAT and CDR2 FNYEAQ (reference sequence). The CDR3: CASSLAGGDTGELFF. CDR3 coding DNA: TGTGCTAGCAGCTTAGCCGGGGGGGACACCGGGGAGCTGTTTTTT.

The chain employs TRBV7-6 and TRBJ2-1; the D gene could be TRBD1 or TRBD2 (7 bases each). The germline CDR1 and CDR2 sequences are SGHVS and FNYEAQ. This CDR3 has 16 amino acids. With 5 bases removed from V and 3 bases from J, the gap between germline ends came to 17 bases. DNA for the CDR3: TGTGCCAGCAGCCAGGGGGGGAGTCTCGACTACAATGAGCAGTTCTTC. Translated, it gives CASSQGGSLDYNEQFF.

The chain uses TRBV19 and TRBJ2-1; 11 nucleotides match TRBD2. The CDR3 has 18 residues. In germline, CDR1 is LNHDA, CDR2 SQIVND (reference sequence). V trimming: 1 base; J trimming: 1 base; junction bases outside the gene matches: 6. In DNA form, the CDR3 reads TGTGCCAGTAGTATAGCGGTGCGACTAGCGGGGTCCTACAATGAGCAGTTCTTC. Amino acids: CASSIAVRLAGSYNEQFF.